This record concerns one T cell receptor beta chain sequence. The data originate from a study of blood T cell repertoires in COVID-19. Turning to the study itself: Acute-phase and convalescent COVID-19 samples originated in the United States, Italy and Spain.

Germline loops: CDR1 LNHNV, CDR2 YYDKDF (reference sequence). V lost 4 bases, J lost 3 bases, and 15 bases lay in between. This CDR3 has 15 residues. The assay was immunoSEQ multiplex PCR, and TCRdb's table has in-frame clones only and misses some. Here the sample spans approximately 150,000 clones, approximately 88% being singletons. This receptor was taken from a man aged 65 to 85 with active COVID-19. The J gene is TRBJ1-2, the V gene TRBV15; tentatively, D is TRBD1 (5 bases). Sequencing was done on a sample of peripheral blood. The CDR3 DNA reads TGTGCCACCAGCATCAGGGAGCGGGGGTACTATGGCTACACCTTC. It encodes CATSIRERGYYGYTF.